The present entry profiles one T cell receptor beta chain with its context. The record originates from a study of blood T cell repertoires in COVID-19. Study summary: Collection of acute and convalescent COVID-19 samples took place in the United States, Italy and Spain.

The germline V gene has CDR1 KGHSH and CDR2 LQKENI. V lost 3 bases and J 6 bases, leaving 17 bases between the germline ends. This CDR3 contains 15 residues. Per the study methods: Reference gene primer amplification in the assay estimated nucleated cell counts. Only in-frame clones appear in the TCRdb table, and some are missing; sequencing was by immunoSEQ multiplex PCR. From that table come the V and J calls and clone size; the DNA was used to work out D and trimming. The sample has tens of thousands of clones, 70% to 90% seen once. V gene TRBV18 combines with J gene TRBJ1-1; a weak D match, TRBD1 (5 bases). The origin of this receptor is a man aged 25 to 40 with acute or convalescent COVID-19. Sample: peripheral blood. The chain's CDR3 is CASSPRTTPAAEAFF. The CDR3 DNA is TGTGCCAGCTCACCGCGGACAACCCCAGCAGCTGAAGCTTTCTTT.